This T cell receptor (beta chain) came from a study of T cells in Graves' hyperthyroidism and ophthalmopathy. This clonotype has at least ten counts. Its cognate antigen is unknown. The germline gives CDR1 KGHDR, CDR2 SFDVKD. V gave up 6 bases and J gave up 6 bases; unmatched junction bases: 18. There are 19 residues in the CDR3. Notes on the study in general: Before onset, by a median of about six months, the model predicted ophthalmopathy.

Exclusions: uncontrolled infection, other autoimmune disease, pregnancy, lactation. Amplified TCR beta CDR3 regions derived from RNA transcripts. Researchers ran a first-round RT-PCR on the TCR CDR3 using the HTBI primer set. TCRdb independently ran MiXCR on the multiplex PCR reads; one entry per CDR3 protein. The sample consists of 550,000 to 600,000 distinct CDR3 sequences, over 15% of them appearing once. Sequenced input: blood. This chain connects TRBV24-1 to TRBJ2-1; the match to TRBD2 covers 11 bases. This receptor was taken from a woman younger than 30 with Graves' hyperthyroidism. The CDR3 nucleotides read TGTGCCACCAGTCATCCCGGTCGGACTAGCGGGTTAACACGCAATGAGCAGTTCTTC. Residues: CATSHPGRTSGLTRNEQFF.